The clone carrying this T cell receptor beta chain came up many times. TCRdb ran MiXCR on the 5' RACE reads and lists one entry per CDR3 protein. The repertoire consists of 200,000 to 300,000 distinct CDR3 sequences, with roughly 7% occurring once and the leading ten covering under 4%. These data come from a study of identical twins. CDR1 and CDR2 from the germline V gene are SGHTA and FQGNSA. The CDR3 length is 14 residues. Trimming shortened V by 2 bases and J by 1 base, and 6 bases separated the two germline ends. The data also belong to a second study, concerning yellow fever vaccine responses in identical twins.

Sequenced sample: memory (CD45RO+) T cells sorted from blood. The sequence was obtained from a woman between 18 and 29 years old in good health. V and J are TRBV7-2 and TRBJ2-4; D is ambiguous. The CDR3: CASSLSVAKNIQYF. CDR3 nucleotides: TGTGCCAGCAGCTTATCTGTCGCCAAAAACATTCAGTACTTC.